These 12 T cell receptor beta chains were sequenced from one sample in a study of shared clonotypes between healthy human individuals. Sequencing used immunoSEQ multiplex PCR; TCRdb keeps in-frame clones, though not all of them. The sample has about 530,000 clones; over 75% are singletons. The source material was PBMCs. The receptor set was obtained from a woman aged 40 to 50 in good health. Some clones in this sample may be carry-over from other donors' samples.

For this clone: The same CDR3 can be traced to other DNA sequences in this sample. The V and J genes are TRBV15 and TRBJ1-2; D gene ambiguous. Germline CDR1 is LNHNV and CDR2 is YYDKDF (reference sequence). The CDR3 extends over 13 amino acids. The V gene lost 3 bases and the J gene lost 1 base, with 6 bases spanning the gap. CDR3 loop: CATSRGLNYGYTF. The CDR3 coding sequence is TGTGCCACCAGCAGGGGTCTTAACTATGGCTACACCTTC. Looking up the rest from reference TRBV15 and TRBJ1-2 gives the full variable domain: DAMVIQNPRYQVTQFGKPVTLSCSQTLNHNVMYWYQQKSSQAPKLLFHYYDKDFNNEADTPDNFQSRRPNTSFCFLDIRSPGLGDTAMYLCATSRGLNYGYTFGSGTRLTVV.

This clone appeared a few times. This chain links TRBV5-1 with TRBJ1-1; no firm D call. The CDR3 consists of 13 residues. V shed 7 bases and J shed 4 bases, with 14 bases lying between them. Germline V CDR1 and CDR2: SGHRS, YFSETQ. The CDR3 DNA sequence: TGCGCCAGCCTTGTTGGCGAGGGCACTGAAGCTTTCTTT. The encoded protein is CASLVGEGTEAFF.

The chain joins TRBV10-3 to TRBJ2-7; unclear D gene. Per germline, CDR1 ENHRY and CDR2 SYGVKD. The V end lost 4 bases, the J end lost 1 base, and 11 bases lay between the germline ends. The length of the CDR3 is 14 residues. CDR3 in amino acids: CAISGYPKSYEQYF. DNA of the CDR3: TGTGCCATCAGTGGGTATCCCAAATCCTACGAGCAGTACTTC.

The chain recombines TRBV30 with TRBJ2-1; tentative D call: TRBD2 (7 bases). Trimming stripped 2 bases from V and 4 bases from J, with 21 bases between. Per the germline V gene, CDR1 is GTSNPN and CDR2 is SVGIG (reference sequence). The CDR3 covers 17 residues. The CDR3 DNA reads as TGTGCCTGGAGTCGAGAGGGGGGGGTAGCGGTTTACAATGAGCAGTTCTTC. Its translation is CAWSREGGVAVYNEQFF.

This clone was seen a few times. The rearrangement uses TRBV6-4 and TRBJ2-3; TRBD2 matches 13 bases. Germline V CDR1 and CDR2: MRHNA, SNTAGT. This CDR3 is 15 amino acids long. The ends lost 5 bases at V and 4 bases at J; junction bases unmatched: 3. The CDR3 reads CASSPLAGGSDTQYF. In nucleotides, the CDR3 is TGTGCCAGCAGTCCACTAGCGGGAGGGTCAGATACGCAGTATTTT.

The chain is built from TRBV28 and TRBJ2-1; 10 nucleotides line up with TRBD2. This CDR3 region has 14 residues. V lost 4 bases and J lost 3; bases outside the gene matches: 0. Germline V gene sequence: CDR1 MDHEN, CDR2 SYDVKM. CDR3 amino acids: CASSSSGSYNEQFF. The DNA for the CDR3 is TGTGCCAGCAGTTCTAGCGGGAGCTACAATGAGCAGTTCTTC.

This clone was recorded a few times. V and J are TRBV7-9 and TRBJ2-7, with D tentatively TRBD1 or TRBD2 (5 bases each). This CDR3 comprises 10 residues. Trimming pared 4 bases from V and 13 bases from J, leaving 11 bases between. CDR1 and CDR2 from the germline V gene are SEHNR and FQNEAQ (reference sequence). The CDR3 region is CASSSPGAYF. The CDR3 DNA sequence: TGTGCCAGCAGCTCGCCCGGGGCCTACTTC. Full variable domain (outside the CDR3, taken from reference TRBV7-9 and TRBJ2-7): DTGVSQNPRHKITKRGQNVTFRCDPISEHNRLYWYRQTLGQGPEFLTYFQNEAQLEKSRLLSDRFSAERPKGSFSTLEIQRTEQGDSAMYLCASSSPGAYFGPGTRLTVT.

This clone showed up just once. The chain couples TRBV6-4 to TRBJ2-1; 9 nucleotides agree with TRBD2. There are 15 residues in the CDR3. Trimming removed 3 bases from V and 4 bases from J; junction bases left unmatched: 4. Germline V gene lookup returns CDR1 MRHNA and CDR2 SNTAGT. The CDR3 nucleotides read TGTGCCAGCAGTGAGACTAGCGGTCGTTACAATGAGCAGTTCTTC. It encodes CASSETSGRYNEQFF.

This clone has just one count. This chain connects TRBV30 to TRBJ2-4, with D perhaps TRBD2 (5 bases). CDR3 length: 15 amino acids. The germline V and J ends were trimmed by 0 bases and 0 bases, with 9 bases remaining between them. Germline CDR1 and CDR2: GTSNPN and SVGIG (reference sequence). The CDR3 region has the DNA TGTGCCTGGAGTGTACTCAGCGGAGCCAAAAACATTCAGTACTTC. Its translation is CAWSVLSGAKNIQYF.

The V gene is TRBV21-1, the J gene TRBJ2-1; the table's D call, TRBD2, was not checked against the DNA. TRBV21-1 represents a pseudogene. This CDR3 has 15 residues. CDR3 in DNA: TGTGCCAGCAGCAACCCCGGGACTAGCCACAATGAGCAGTTCTTC. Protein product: CASSNPGTSHNEQFF.

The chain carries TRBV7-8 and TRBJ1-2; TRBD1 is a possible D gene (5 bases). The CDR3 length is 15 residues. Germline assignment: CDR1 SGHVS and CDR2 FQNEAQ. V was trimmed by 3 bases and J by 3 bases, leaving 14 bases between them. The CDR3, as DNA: TGTGCCAGCAGCTTCGCAGGGCGATCTTACTATGGCTACACCTTC. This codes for CASSFAGRSYYGYTF.

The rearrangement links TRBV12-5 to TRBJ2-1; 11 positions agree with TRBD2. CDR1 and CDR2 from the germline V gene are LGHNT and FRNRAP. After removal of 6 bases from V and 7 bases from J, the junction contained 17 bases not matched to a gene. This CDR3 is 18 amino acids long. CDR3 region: CASGVYTAGTSGRNEQFF. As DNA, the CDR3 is TGTGCTAGTGGGGTGTACACCGCCGGGACTAGCGGCAGGAATGAGCAGTTCTTC.